Sequencing of this T cell receptor (beta chain) was carried out in a study of control samples from healthy donors and cancer patients. The V and J ends lost 4 bases and 5 bases respectively, with 11 bases between them. CDR1 and CDR2 from the germline V gene are KGHDR and SFDVKD. CDR3 length equals 13 residues. The table came from immunoSEQ multiplex PCR; TCRdb's copy has only in-frame clones and leaves some out. The data contain 150,000 or so clones, around 95% of them singletons. A single count supports this clone. The rearrangement links TRBV24-1 to TRBJ2-7; weak D call: TRBD1 (6 bases). Specimen: blood. This TCR came from a woman aged 40 to 55 in good health. This CDR3 reads CATSDSHRDEQYF. In DNA form, the CDR3 reads TGTGCCACCAGTGACTCTCACAGGGACGAGCAGTACTTC.